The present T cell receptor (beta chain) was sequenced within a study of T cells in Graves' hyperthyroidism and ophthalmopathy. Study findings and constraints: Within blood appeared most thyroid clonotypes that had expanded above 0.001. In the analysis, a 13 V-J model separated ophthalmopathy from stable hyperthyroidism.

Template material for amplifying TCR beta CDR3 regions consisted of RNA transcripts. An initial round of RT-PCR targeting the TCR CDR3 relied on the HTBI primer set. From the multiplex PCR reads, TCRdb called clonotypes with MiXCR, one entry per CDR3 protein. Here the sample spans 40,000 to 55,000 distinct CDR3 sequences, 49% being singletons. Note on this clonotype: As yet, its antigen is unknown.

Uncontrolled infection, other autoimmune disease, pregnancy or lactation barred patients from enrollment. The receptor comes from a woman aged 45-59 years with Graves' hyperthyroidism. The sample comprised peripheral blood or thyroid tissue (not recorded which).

CDR3 residues: CASSFGGEYGQYF. CDR3 nucleotide sequence: TGTGCCAGCAGCTTTGGAGGGGAGTATGGGCAGTACTTC. This sequence joins TRBV7-3 and TRBJ2-7; D perhaps matches TRBD2 (6 bases). The V end lost 3 bases, the J end lost 9 bases, and 15 bases lay between the germline ends. Germline V lookup: CDR1 SGHTA, CDR2 FQGTGA. CDR3 length: 13 residues.